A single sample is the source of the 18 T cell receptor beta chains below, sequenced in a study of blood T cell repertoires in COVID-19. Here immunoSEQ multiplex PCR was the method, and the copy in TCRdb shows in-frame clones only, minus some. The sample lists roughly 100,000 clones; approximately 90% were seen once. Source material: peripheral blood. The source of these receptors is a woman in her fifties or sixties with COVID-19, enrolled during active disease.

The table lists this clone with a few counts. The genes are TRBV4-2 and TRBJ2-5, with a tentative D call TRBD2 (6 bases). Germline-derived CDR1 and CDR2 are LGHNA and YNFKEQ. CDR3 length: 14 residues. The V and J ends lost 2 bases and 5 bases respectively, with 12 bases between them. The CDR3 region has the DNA TGTGCCAGCAGCCAAACGGGACTCGCGGAGACCCAGTACTTC. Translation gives CASSQTGLAETQYF.

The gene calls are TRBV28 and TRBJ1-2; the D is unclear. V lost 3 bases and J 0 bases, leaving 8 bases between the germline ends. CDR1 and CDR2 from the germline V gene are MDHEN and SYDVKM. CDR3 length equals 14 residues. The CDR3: CASSFGPTNYGYTF. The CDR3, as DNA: TGTGCCAGCAGTTTTGGCCCAACTAACTATGGCTACACCTTC.

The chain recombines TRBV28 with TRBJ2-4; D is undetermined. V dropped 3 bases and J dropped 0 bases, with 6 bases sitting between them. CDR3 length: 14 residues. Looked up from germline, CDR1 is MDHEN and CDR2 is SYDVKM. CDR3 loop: CASSFPVAKNIQYF. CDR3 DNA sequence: TGTGCCAGCAGTTTTCCAGTAGCCAAAAACATTCAGTACTTC.

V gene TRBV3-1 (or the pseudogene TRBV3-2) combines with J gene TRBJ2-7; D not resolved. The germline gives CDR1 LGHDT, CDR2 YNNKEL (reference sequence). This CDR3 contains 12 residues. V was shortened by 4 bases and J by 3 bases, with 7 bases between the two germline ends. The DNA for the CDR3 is TGTGCCAGCAGCCGAGCAGGCTACGAGCAGTACTTC. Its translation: CASSRAGYEQYF.

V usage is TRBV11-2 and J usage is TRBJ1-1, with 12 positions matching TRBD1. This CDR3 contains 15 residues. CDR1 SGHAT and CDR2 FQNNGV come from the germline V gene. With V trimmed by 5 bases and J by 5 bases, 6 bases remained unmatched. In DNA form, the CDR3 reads TGTGCCAGCAGCCCGGGACAGGGGGCTCATACTGAAGCTTTCTTT. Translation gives CASSPGQGAHTEAFF.

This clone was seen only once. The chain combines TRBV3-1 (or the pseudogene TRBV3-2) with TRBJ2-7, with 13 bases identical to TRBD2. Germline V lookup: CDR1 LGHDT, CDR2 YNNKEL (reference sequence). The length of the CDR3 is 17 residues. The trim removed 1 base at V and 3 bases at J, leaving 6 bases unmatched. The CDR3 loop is CASSQVGLAGDFYEQYF. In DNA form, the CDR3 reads TGTGCCAGCAGCCAAGTCGGACTAGCGGGGGACTTCTACGAGCAGTACTTC.

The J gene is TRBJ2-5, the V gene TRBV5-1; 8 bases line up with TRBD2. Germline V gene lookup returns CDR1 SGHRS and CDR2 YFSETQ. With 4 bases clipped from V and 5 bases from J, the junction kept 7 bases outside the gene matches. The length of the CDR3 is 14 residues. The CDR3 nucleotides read TGCGCCAGCAGCCCCGGGGGGGCTATGGAGACCCAGTACTTC. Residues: CASSPGGAMETQYF.

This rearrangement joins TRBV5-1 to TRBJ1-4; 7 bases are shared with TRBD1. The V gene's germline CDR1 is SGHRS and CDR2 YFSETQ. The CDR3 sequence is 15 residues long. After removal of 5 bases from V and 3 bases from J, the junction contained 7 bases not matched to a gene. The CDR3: CASSLAGQPNEKLFF. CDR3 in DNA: TGCGCCAGCAGTCTCGCGGGACAGCCTAATGAAAAACTGTTTTTT. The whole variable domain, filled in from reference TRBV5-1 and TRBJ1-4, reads KAGVTQTPRYLIKTRGQQVTLSCSPISGHRSVSWYQQTPGQGLQFLFEYFSETQRNKGNFPGRFSGRQFSNSRSEMNVSTLELGDSALYLCASSLAGQPNEKLFFGSGTQLSVL.

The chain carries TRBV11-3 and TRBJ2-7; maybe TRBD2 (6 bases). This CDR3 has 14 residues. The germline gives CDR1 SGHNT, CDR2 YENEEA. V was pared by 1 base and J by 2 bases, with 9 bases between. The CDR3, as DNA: TGTGCCAGCAGCTTAGTGGGACTCGCCTACGAGCAGTACTTC. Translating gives CASSLVGLAYEQYF.

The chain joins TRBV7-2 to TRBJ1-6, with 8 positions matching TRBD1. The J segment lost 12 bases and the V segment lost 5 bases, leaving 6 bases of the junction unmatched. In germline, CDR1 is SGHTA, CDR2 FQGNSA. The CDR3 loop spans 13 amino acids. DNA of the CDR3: TGTGCCAGCAGCGCCCCAACAGGGGGACCCCTCCACTTT. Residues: CASSAPTGGPLHF.

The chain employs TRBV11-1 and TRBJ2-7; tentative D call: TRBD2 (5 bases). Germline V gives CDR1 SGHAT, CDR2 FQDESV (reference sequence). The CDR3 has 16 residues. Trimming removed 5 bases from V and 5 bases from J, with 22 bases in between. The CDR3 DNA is TGTGCCAGCAGCCCCAATTTGGTAAGGGCGGGCGACGAGCAGTACTTC. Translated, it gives CASSPNLVRAGDEQYF.

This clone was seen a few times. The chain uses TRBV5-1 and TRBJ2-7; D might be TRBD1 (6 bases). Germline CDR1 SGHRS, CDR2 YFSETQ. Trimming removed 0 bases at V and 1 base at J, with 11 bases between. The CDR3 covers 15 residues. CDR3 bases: TGCGCCAGCAGCTTGGGACAGGCGAATTCCTACGAGCAGTACTTC. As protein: CASSLGQANSYEQYF.

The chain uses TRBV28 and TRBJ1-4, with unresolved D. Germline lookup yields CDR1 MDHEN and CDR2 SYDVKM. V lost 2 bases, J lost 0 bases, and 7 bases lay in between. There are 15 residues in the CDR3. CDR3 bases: TGTGCCAGCAGTTTACAGTTTGCAACTAATGAAAAACTGTTTTTT. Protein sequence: CASSLQFATNEKLFF.

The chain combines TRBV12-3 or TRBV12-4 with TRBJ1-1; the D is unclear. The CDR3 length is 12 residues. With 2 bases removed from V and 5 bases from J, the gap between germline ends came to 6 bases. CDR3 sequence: CASSLPRTEAFF. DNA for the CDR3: TGTGCCAGCAGTTTACCTAGGACTGAAGCTTTCTTT.

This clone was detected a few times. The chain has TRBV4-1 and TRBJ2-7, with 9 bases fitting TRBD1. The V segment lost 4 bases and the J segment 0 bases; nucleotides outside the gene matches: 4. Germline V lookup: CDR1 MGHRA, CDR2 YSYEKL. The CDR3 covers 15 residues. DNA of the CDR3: TGCGCCAGCAGCCCCGGACAGGGGCCCTCCTACGAGCAGTACTTC. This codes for CASSPGQGPSYEQYF.

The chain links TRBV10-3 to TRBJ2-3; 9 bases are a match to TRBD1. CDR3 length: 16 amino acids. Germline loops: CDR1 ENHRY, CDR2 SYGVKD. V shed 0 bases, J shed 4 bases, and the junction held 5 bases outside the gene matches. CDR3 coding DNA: TGTGCCATCAGTGAGTCGATGGGACAGGGTCCAGATACGCAGTATTTT. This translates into CAISESMGQGPDTQYF.

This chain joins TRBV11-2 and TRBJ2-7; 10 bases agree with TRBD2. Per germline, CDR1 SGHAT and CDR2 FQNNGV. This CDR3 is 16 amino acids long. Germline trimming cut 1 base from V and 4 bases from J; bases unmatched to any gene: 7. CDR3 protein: CASSLGLAGGGYEQYF. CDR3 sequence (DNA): TGTGCCAGCAGCTTAGGTTTAGCGGGGGGCGGGTACGAGCAGTACTTC.

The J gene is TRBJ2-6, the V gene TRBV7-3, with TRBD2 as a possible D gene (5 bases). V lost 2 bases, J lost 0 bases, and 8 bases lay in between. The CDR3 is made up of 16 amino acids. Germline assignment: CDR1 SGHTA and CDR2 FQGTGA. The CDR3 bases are TGTGCCAGCAGCTTAGAGGGCATCTCTGGGGCCAACGTCCTGACTTTC. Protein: CASSLEGISGANVLTF. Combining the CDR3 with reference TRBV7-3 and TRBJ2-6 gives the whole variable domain GAGVSQTPSNKVTEKGKYVELRCDPISGHTALYWYRQSLGQGPEFLIYFQGTGAADDSGLPNDRFFAVRPEGSVSTLKIQRTERGDSAVYLCASSLEGISGANVLTFGAGSRLTVL.